Shown below are 11 T cell receptor beta chains from a single sample sequenced in a study of blood T cell repertoires in COVID-19. The data were produced by immunoSEQ multiplex PCR, yet TCRdb's version contains in-frame clones alone and is incomplete. The sample includes some 110,000 clones, around three quarters of them seen just once. The sequencing sample was made of peripheral blood. These receptors were collected from a man in his 60s with active or convalescent COVID-19.

V gene TRBV27 combines with J gene TRBJ2-3; D unclear. This CDR3 has 12 amino acids. Germline V lookup: CDR1 MNHEY, CDR2 SMNVEV (reference sequence). The CDR3: CPPWLGTDTQYF. CDR3 coding DNA: TGTCCTCCATGGCTCGGCACAGATACGCAGTATTTT.

This clone occurred once. The V and J genes are TRBV7-2 and TRBJ1-5, with D hard to call. V gave up 5 bases and J gave up 4 bases, with 12 bases separating them. Germline V gene sequence: CDR1 SGHTA, CDR2 FQGNSA. The CDR3 covers 14 residues. The CDR3 loop is CASSGRDGNQPQHF. In DNA, the CDR3 is TGTGCCAGCAGCGGGCGCGATGGAAATCAGCCCCAGCATTTT.

The chain recombines TRBV6-5 with TRBJ2-7, with 7 bases fitting TRBD1. Looked up from germline, CDR1 is MNHEY and CDR2 is SVGAGI. The length of the CDR3 is 13 residues. V lost 6 bases and J lost 7; bases outside the gene matches: 9. CDR3 bases: TGTGCCAGCAGCCAGGACAGGACGGGTGAGCAGTACTTC. It is translated as CASSQDRTGEQYF.

J is TRBJ2-1 and V is TRBV7-2, with D uncertain. Trimming left V 2 bases short and J 9 bases short, with 11 bases between. The CDR3 has 13 residues. Per the germline V gene, CDR1 is SGHTA and CDR2 is FQGNSA. CDR3 residues: CASSLLRRGEQFF. CDR3 coding DNA: TGTGCCAGCAGCTTACTTAGAAGAGGTGAGCAGTTCTTC. The full variable domain, rest sourced from reference TRBV7-2 and TRBJ2-1, is GAGVSQSPSNKVTEKGKDVELRCDPISGHTALYWYRQSLGQGLEFLIYFQGNSAPDKSGLPSDRFSAERTGGSVSTLTIQRTQQEDSAVYLCASSLLRRGEQFFGPGTRLTVL.

This chain links TRBV10-3 with TRBJ1-1, with D perhaps matching TRBD1 (5 bases). Trimming removed 11 bases at V and 1 base at J, with 14 bases between. CDR1 is ENHRY and CDR2 is SYGVKD in the germline V gene. There are 13 residues in the CDR3. This CDR3 reads CAARGYQNTEAFF. CDR3 coding DNA: TGTGCCGCACGGGGGTACCAGAACACTGAAGCTTTCTTT.

The chain links TRBV12-3 or TRBV12-4 to TRBJ1-6; maybe TRBD1 (6 bases). The CDR3 contains 12 residues. Deletions cut 10 bases from V and 9 bases from J, with 13 bases between. The CDR3 spells CAIRGGGSPLHF. The CDR3 DNA is TGTGCCATTAGAGGGGGTGGTTCACCCCTCCACTTT.

The chain joins TRBV5-1 to TRBJ2-5; possibly TRBD2 for D (6 bases). Trimming removed 1 base at V and 2 bases at J, with 15 bases between. In germline, CDR1 is SGHRS, CDR2 YFSETQ. The CDR3 is 16 amino acids. CDR3 DNA: TGCGCCAGCAGCTTGTTGGGGCGTGGAGGGCAAGAGACCCAGTACTTC. Its translation: CASSLLGRGGQETQYF.

The rearrangement joins TRBV5-6 to TRBJ1-1; maybe TRBD1 (6 bases). The V end lost 3 bases, the J end lost 1 base, and 10 bases lay between the germline ends. Looked up from germline, CDR1 is SGHDT and CDR2 is YYEEEE. The length of the CDR3 is 14 residues. CDR3 sequence reads: CASSSARGNTEAFF. The CDR3 DNA is TGTGCCAGCAGCTCGGCCAGGGGGAACACTGAAGCTTTCTTT.

The gene calls are TRBV5-6 and TRBJ1-6, with no clear D. Trimming pared 2 bases from V and 6 bases from J, leaving 15 bases between. Germline lookup yields CDR1 SGHDT and CDR2 YYEEEE. CDR3 length: 16 amino acids. The CDR3 reads CASSLVQPGGNSPLHF. The CDR3 coding sequence is TGTGCCAGCAGCTTAGTCCAGCCTGGAGGTAATTCACCCCTCCACTTT.

The chain employs TRBV5-6 and TRBJ2-3, with D uncertain. This CDR3 spans 15 amino acids. The V gene lost 0 bases and the J gene lost 1 base, with 9 bases spanning the gap. The germline V gene has CDR1 SGHDT and CDR2 YYEEEE. CDR3 sequence reads: CASSLVGPGTDTQYF. The CDR3 DNA reads TGTGCCAGCAGCTTGGTTGGTCCGGGCACAGATACGCAGTATTTT.

The V gene is TRBV5-4, the J gene TRBJ1-2; D is possibly TRBD1 (6 bases). The CDR3 has 13 amino acids. Between the trimmed V and J ends, which lost 3 bases and 8 bases, there was a span of 14 bases. Germline CDR1 reads SGHNT; CDR2 reads YYREEE (reference sequence). The CDR3 reads CASSSDRSRGYTF. The CDR3, as DNA: TGTGCCAGCAGCTCAGACAGGTCGAGGGGCTACACCTTC.